Shown below are 21 T cell receptor beta chains from a single sample sequenced in a study of CD8 T cells in ankylosing spondylitis. Each CDR3 protein is one row after TCRdb ran MiXCR on the 5' RACE reads. Of 200,000 to 250,000 distinct CDR3 sequences listed, over 9.5% are singletons. The specimen was blood, either unsorted or a sorted T cell fraction (not recorded which). All receptors come from a male donor with ankylosing spondylitis or in good health (not recorded which).

The chain joins TRBV5-1 to TRBJ2-5; TRBD1 might be the D (6 bases). V shed 1 base and J shed 10 bases, with 14 bases lying between them. The CDR3 runs 13 residues. Germline lookup yields CDR1 SGHRS and CDR2 YFSETQ. The chain's CDR3 is CASSLPGQSGQYF. The CDR3, as DNA: TGCGCCAGCAGCTTGCCGGGACAATCGGGCCAGTACTTC. Filled out from reference TRBV5-1 and TRBJ2-5, the complete variable domain reads KAGVTQTPRYLIKTRGQQVTLSCSPISGHRSVSWYQQTPGQGLQFLFEYFSETQRNKGNFPGRFSGRQFSNSRSEMNVSTLELGDSALYLCASSLPGQSGQYFGPGTRLLVL.

This clonotype has ten or more counts. The chain employs TRBV20-1 and TRBJ1-3, with D uncertain. The germline gives CDR1 DFQATT, CDR2 SNEGSKA (reference sequence). There are 12 residues in the CDR3. V shed 2 bases and J shed 7 bases, with 9 bases lying between them. The CDR3 here is CSARSPQNTIYF. The CDR3 region has the DNA TGCAGTGCTAGATCCCCGCAGAACACCATATATTTT.

This clonotype was observed many times. J is TRBJ2-3 and V is TRBV20-1, with 9 bases fitting TRBD1. Trimming cost V 1 base and J 2 bases; bases outside gene matches: 10. Germline V gene data show CDR1 as DFQATT and CDR2 as SNEGSKA (reference sequence). This CDR3 has 17 residues. The CDR3 DNA sequence: TGCAGTGCTAGAGCCGACCCGGGACAGGGTTTCACAGATACGCAGTATTTT. Amino acid sequence: CSARADPGQGFTDTQYF.

Worth noting for this clonotype: A much larger clone lies one base from this, so it may be a read error. The chain is built from TRBV9 and TRBJ2-5; 7 bases are shared with TRBD1. Germline CDR1 and CDR2: SGDLS and YYNGEE. The length of the CDR3 is 16 residues. V shed 0 bases and J 6 bases; nucleotides not matched to a gene: 11. This chain's CDR3 is CASSVAAGGLKQTQYF. The CDR3 coding sequence is TGTGCCAGCAGCGTAGCGGCAGGGGGTCTAAAACAGACCCAGTACTTC.

This clonotype was picked up many times. V usage is TRBV11-2 and J usage is TRBJ1-2; TRBD1 is a possible D gene (5 bases). V lost 3 bases and J lost 5, with 13 bases in between. The CDR3 covers 14 residues. Germline CDR1 is SGHAT and CDR2 is FQNNGV. The CDR3 sequence: CASSFGGGRYGYTF. In nucleotides, the CDR3 is TGTGCCAGCAGCTTCGGGGGGGGGAGATATGGCTACACCTTC.

The rearrangement uses TRBV20-1 and TRBJ1-3; D remains unclear. CDR1 and CDR2 (germline): DFQATT, SNEGSKA (reference sequence). This CDR3 comprises 11 residues. Trimming left V 6 bases short and J 8 bases short, with 11 bases between. DNA for the CDR3: TGCAGTGCCGCCCGGGGTGACACCATATATTTT. Its protein product is CSAARGDTIYF.

This clonotype was seen only a few times. The V gene is TRBV5-6, the J gene TRBJ2-5, with no clear D. This CDR3 has 13 residues. Between the trimmed V and J ends, which lost 2 bases and 6 bases, there was a span of 11 bases. Germline CDR1 is SGHDT and CDR2 is YYEEEE. In DNA form, the CDR3 reads TGTGCCAGCAGCTTAGACCCTGTGCAGACCCAGTACTTC. It encodes CASSLDPVQTQYF.

The sample holds many counts of this clonotype. The rearrangement links TRBV7-9 to TRBJ2-1, with D perhaps TRBD1 (6 bases). There are 15 residues in the CDR3. Per the germline V gene, CDR1 is SEHNR and CDR2 is FQNEAQ (reference sequence). V shed 3 bases and J shed 1 base, with 10 bases lying between them. Written as DNA, the CDR3 is TGTGCCAGCAGCTTGGCAGGGGTTTCCTACAATGAGCAGTTCTTC. This gives the protein CASSLAGVSYNEQFF.

This clonotype was seen repeatedly, ten times or more. The genes are TRBV7-2 and TRBJ2-1, with TRBD1 as a possible D gene (5 bases). The V gene's germline CDR1 is SGHTA and CDR2 FQGNSA. CDR3 length: 12 amino acids. With 7 bases removed from V and 6 bases from J, the gap between germline ends came to 10 bases. The CDR3 sequence: CASTVQVNEQFF. As DNA, the CDR3 is TGTGCCAGCACCGTACAGGTCAATGAGCAGTTCTTC.

This clonotype has at least ten counts. In DNA form, the CDR3 reads TGTGCCAGCAGCCAAGATTACGGCGGGGCGATGACAGATACGCAGTATTTT. Encoded protein: CASSQDYGGAMTDTQYF. The rearrangement joins TRBV3-1 to TRBJ2-3; D possibly corresponds to TRBD2 (6 bases). The V gene's germline CDR1 is LGHDT and CDR2 YNNKEL (reference sequence). With 0 bases removed from V and 3 bases from J, the gap between germline ends came to 16 bases. There are 17 residues in the CDR3.

This clonotype was observed a few times. For the CDR3, the DNA is TGTGCCAGCAGCACGGGACTAGCGGGGGACAATGAGCAGTTCTTC. It translates to CASSTGLAGDNEQFF. V usage is TRBV7-2 and J usage is TRBJ2-1; TRBD2 matches at 14 bases. Germline V lookup: CDR1 SGHTA, CDR2 FQGNSA. The CDR3 totals 15 residues. V dropped 5 bases and J dropped 5; count of bases not matched to a gene: 2.

This clonotype occurred many times. This chain links TRBV15 with TRBJ1-4; D is unresolved. The germline V and J ends were trimmed by 3 bases and 7 bases, with 9 bases remaining between them. The CDR3 has 13 amino acids. The V gene's germline CDR1 is LNHNV and CDR2 YYDKDF (reference sequence). The CDR3 sequence is CATSRVQGEKLFF. CDR3 bases: TGTGCCACCAGCAGGGTCCAAGGTGAAAAACTGTTTTTT.

About this clonotype: This clone may be a read error of a much larger clone one base away. V usage is TRBV11-2 and J usage is TRBJ2-1; D is undetermined. The J call may be wrong; the DNA end is better matched by TRBJ2-7. CDR1 is SGHAT and CDR2 is FQNNGV in the germline V gene. This CDR3 has 15 amino acids. CDR3 in amino acids: CASRTWQTSYNEQYF. The CDR3, as DNA: TGTGCCAGCAGAACGTGGCAGACCTCCTACAATGAGCAGTACTTC.

This clonotype was counted many times. The CDR3 here is CASSRLPQGTRYGYTF. The CDR3 DNA sequence: TGTGCCAGCAGCCGCCTGCCACAGGGGACTAGGTATGGCTACACCTTC. The chain uses TRBV14 and TRBJ1-2; 7 bases are shared with TRBD1. The CDR3 length is 16 residues. J was trimmed by 5 bases and V by 4 bases; bases with no gene match: 13. The germline CDR1 and CDR2 sequences are SGHDN and FVKESK.

This clonotype was observed at least ten times. The CDR3 protein is CASSSGQGPDNEQFF. The CDR3 DNA reads TGTGCCAGCAGCTCCGGACAGGGCCCCGACAATGAGCAGTTCTTC. This chain connects TRBV6-2 or TRBV6-3 to TRBJ2-1, with 8 bases aligning to TRBD1. CDR3 length equals 15 residues. After removal of 6 bases from V and 5 bases from J, the junction contained 9 bases not matched to a gene. Germline V gene sequence: CDR1 MNHEY, CDR2 SVGEGT.

This clonotype has only a few counts. The rearrangement uses TRBV11-1 and TRBJ2-1, with TRBD2 matching 12 bases. The CDR3 contains 19 residues. CDR1 is SGHAT, CDR2 FQDESV, per germline (reference sequence). Trimming took 6 bases from V and 0 from J; bases not matched to a gene: 12. The CDR3 DNA is TGTGCCAGCAGACTTCCCCTAGCGGGGGGGAAAAGCTCCTACAATGAGCAGTTCTTC. Translated, it gives CASRLPLAGGKSSYNEQFF.

This chain links TRBV5-6 with TRBJ1-1; D is unresolved. Deletions cut 5 bases from V and 4 bases from J, with 9 bases between. CDR1 is SGHDT and CDR2 is YYEEEE in the germline V gene. The CDR3 totals 12 residues. The CDR3 region is CASRAVGTEAFF. The DNA for the CDR3 is TGTGCCAGCAGGGCGGTCGGCACTGAAGCTTTCTTT.

J is TRBJ2-5 and V is TRBV5-1, with D perhaps matching TRBD1 (5 bases). This CDR3 is 15 amino acids long. CDR1 and CDR2 from the germline V gene are SGHRS and YFSETQ. V lost 4 bases to trimming and J lost 1 base, with 14 bases between them. In DNA form, the CDR3 reads TGCGCCAGCAGCGAAGGGGTTGCGCTCCAAGAGACCCAGTACTTC. Residues: CASSEGVALQETQYF. Variable domain in full (rest from reference TRBV5-1 and TRBJ2-5): KAGVTQTPRYLIKTRGQQVTLSCSPISGHRSVSWYQQTPGQGLQFLFEYFSETQRNKGNFPGRFSGRQFSNSRSEMNVSTLELGDSALYLCASSEGVALQETQYFGPGTRLLVL.

This clonotype was counted many times. The chain combines TRBV6-2 or TRBV6-3 with TRBJ1-3, with 10 bases matching TRBD1. The junction had 11 bases not matched to a gene; V was cut back by 0 bases and J by 0 bases. CDR1 is MNHEY and CDR2 is SVGEGT in the germline V gene. The CDR3 has 20 residues. CDR3 residues: CASSYSGTGVMGNSGNTIYF. CDR3 in DNA: TGTGCCAGCAGTTACTCGGGGACAGGGGTGATGGGCAACTCTGGAAACACCATATATTTT.

This clonotype was counted ten times or more. This rearrangement joins TRBV9 to TRBJ2-7, with a possible D match to TRBD1 (6 bases). Germline-derived CDR1 and CDR2 are SGDLS and YYNGEE. The CDR3 is 14 residues long. Between the trimmed V and J ends, which lost 0 bases and 2 bases, there was a span of 9 bases. CDR3 in amino acids: CASSVAGTTYEQYF. CDR3 nucleotide sequence: TGTGCCAGCAGCGTAGCTGGGACAACCTACGAGCAGTACTTC.

This clonotype was picked up many times. This sequence joins TRBV7-2 and TRBJ2-6; D gene uncertain. Deletions cut 2 bases from V and 0 bases from J, with 5 bases between. The CDR3 contains 15 residues. The germline gives CDR1 SGHTA, CDR2 FQGNSA. The CDR3 sequence is CASSLKNSGANVLTF. CDR3 sequence (DNA): TGTGCCAGCAGCTTAAAAAACTCTGGGGCCAACGTCCTGACTTTC.